A single sample is the source of the 13 T cell receptor beta chains below, sequenced in a study of early T cells in non-severe SARS-CoV-2 infection. TCRdb itself ran the 5' RACE reads through MiXCR, one entry per CDR3 protein. In the table there are tens of thousands of distinct CDR3 sequences, under 15% of which are singletons. Sequenced material: whole blood. The receptors stem from an adult who was a healthcare worker with PCR-confirmed SARS-CoV-2 infection or an uninfected control (not recorded which).

This clonotype was seen more than once but under ten times. The V and J genes are TRBV9 and TRBJ1-1, with TRBD1 matching 8 bases. This CDR3 has 14 residues. V trimming: 6 bases; J trimming: 4 bases; junction bases outside the gene matches: 8. Germline-derived CDR1 and CDR2 are SGDLS and YYNGEE. CDR3 residues: CASNKGDRLTEAFF. The CDR3 DNA sequence: TGTGCCAGCAACAAAGGGGACAGGCTCACTGAAGCTTTCTTT. The variable domain in full, completed from reference TRBV9 and TRBJ1-1, reads DSGVTQTPKHLITATGQRVTLRCSPRSGDLSVYWYQQSLDQGLQFLIQYYNGEERAKGNILERFSAQQFPDLHSELNLSSLELGDSALYFCASNKGDRLTEAFFGQGTRLTVV.

This clonotype was observed a handful of times. The chain combines TRBV28 with TRBJ1-4; TRBD1 might be the D (6 bases). The CDR3 covers 13 residues. Per germline, CDR1 MDHEN and CDR2 SYDVKM. Trimming shortened V by 4 bases and J by 7 bases, and 10 bases separated the two germline ends. CDR3 amino acids: CASSWGGLEKLFF. The CDR3 bases are TGTGCCAGCAGTTGGGGGGGCCTTGAAAAACTGTTTTTT.

This clonotype was counted only a few times. One junction end disagrees with the germline gene, perhaps due to a read error. The V and J genes are TRBV29-1 and TRBJ2-7; D tentatively fits TRBD1 or TRBD2 (6 bases each). The CDR3 spans 13 residues. The germline gives CDR1 SQVTM, CDR2 ANQGSEA. The CDR3 sequence is CSVDSGDSNEQYF. DNA for the CDR3: TGCAGCGTTGATTCAGGGGACTCCAACGAGCAGTACTTC.

This clonotype was seen a few times. This chain joins TRBV10-3 and TRBJ2-1; D not certain. The ends were cut back, 2 bases at V and 11 bases at J, with 19 bases in the middle. Germline V gene lookup returns CDR1 ENHRY and CDR2 SYGVKD. The CDR3 loop spans 15 amino acids. CDR3 coding DNA: TGTGCCATCAGTGAGGTGACCTCGGACCTAATAAAGCAGTTCTTC. Amino acids: CAISEVTSDLIKQFF.

This rearrangement joins TRBV2 to TRBJ1-3; perhaps TRBD1 as D (6 bases). This CDR3 has 13 amino acids. Germline V gene sequence: CDR1 SNHLY, CDR2 FYNNEI. V lost 4 bases to trimming and J lost 7 bases, with 11 bases between them. The CDR3 spells CASSGSGANTIYF. The CDR3 DNA follows: TGTGCCAGCAGTGGATCGGGGGCGAACACCATATATTTT.

This chain uses TRBV5-8 with TRBJ1-6, with D perhaps matching TRBD1 (5 bases). The CDR3 has 14 residues. CDR1 is SGHTS, CDR2 YDEGEE, per germline. V gave up 1 base and J gave up 9 bases, with 11 bases separating them. CDR3 sequence: CASSLNRRSSPLHF. Here the CDR3 DNA reads TGTGCCAGCAGCTTGAACAGGAGGAGTTCACCCCTCCACTTT.

Only one count was recorded for this clonotype. The chain employs TRBV9 and TRBJ1-4; tentatively, D is TRBD1 (5 bases). The length of the CDR3 is 13 residues. Looked up from germline, CDR1 is SGDLS and CDR2 is YYNGEE. V gave up 3 bases and J gave up 13 bases, with 16 bases separating them. CDR3 loop: CASSAGMGRGLFF. CDR3 in DNA: TGTGCCAGCAGCGCAGGGATGGGACGCGGACTGTTTTTT.

The chain carries TRBV4-2 and TRBJ2-7; 12 bases match TRBD2. The CDR3 contains 17 residues. J gave up 4 bases and V 2 bases, and 9 bases lay outside the gene matches. CDR1 is LGHNA and CDR2 is YNFKEQ in the germline V gene. The CDR3 sequence: CASSQLSTSGSNYEQYF. The CDR3 region has the DNA TGTGCCAGCAGCCAACTCTCGACTAGCGGGAGTAATTACGAGCAGTACTTC.

This clonotype was counted between two and nine times. This chain joins TRBV27 and TRBJ1-5; D remains ambiguous. In germline, CDR1 is MNHEY, CDR2 SMNVEV (reference sequence). The CDR3 runs to 15 residues. Trimming removed 8 bases from V and 0 bases from J, with 14 bases in between. CDR3 DNA sequence: TGTGCCAGCGGCAGTGGGTCAGTTAGCAATCAGCCCCAGCATTTT. Its protein product is CASGSGSVSNQPQHF.

This clonotype showed up many times. One end of the junction varies from germline; a read error may be responsible. V is TRBV7-2 and J is TRBJ2-3; TRBD2 matches at 9 bases. The CDR3 has 16 residues. Per the germline V gene, CDR1 is SGHTA and CDR2 is FQGNSA. The CDR3 reads CASSLAGSGGLDTQYF. Written as DNA, the CDR3 is TGTGCCAGCAGCCTAGCGGGGAGCGGGGGACTGGATACGCAGTATTTT.

This clonotype has more than one count but fewer than ten. The chain couples TRBV6-2 or TRBV6-3 to TRBJ1-1; D is uncertain. Germline V gene data show CDR1 as MNHEY and CDR2 as SVGEGT. The CDR3 consists of 12 residues. The V end lost 3 bases, the J end lost 6 bases, and 8 bases lay between the germline ends. For the CDR3, the DNA is TGTGCCAGCAGTTATTGGGGAGCTGAAGCTTTCTTT. The encoded protein is CASSYWGAEAFF.

In this sample, this clonotype turned up a few times. The rearrangement joins TRBV27 to TRBJ2-7, with 7 bases that match TRBD1. V shed 5 bases, J shed 3 bases, and the junction held 4 bases outside the gene matches. The CDR3 is 13 residues long. The V gene's germline CDR1 is MNHEY and CDR2 SMNVEV (reference sequence). CDR3 sequence reads: CASSPGQDYEQYF. The CDR3 DNA sequence: TGTGCCAGCAGTCCAGGACAGGACTACGAGCAGTACTTC.

This clonotype was recorded many times. The gene calls are TRBV4-1 and TRBJ1-6; a weak D match, TRBD1 (6 bases). There are 18 residues in the CDR3. V was cut by 4 bases and J by 9 bases, with 25 bases left in between. The germline CDR1 and CDR2 sequences are MGHRA and YSYEKL. The CDR3 DNA reads as TGCGCCAGCAGCCTCCCGGCCCCAGCCGGGACATTAAGTTCACCCCTCCACTTT. Its protein product is CASSLPAPAGTLSSPLHF.